The 7 T cell receptor beta chains below come from one sample, sequenced in a study of Graves' ophthalmopathy and Graves' hyperthyroidism. RNA transcripts provided the template for amplifying TCR beta CDR3 regions. HTBI primers served in a first-round RT-PCR, which a second-round multiplex PCR followed. TCRdb independently ran MiXCR on the multiplex PCR reads; one entry per CDR3 protein. The sample holds 740,000 or so distinct CDR3 sequences; roughly 40% are singletons and the top ten take 44%. The source material was peripheral blood. The receptors were gathered from an adult man with Graves' ophthalmopathy.

This clonotype has only a few counts. The chain carries TRBV2 and TRBJ2-2; perhaps TRBD1 as D (6 bases). Trimming took 9 bases from V and 4 from J, leaving 15 bases between them. Looked up from germline, CDR1 is SNHLY and CDR2 is FYNNEI. The CDR3 sequence is 14 residues long. The CDR3 DNA reads as TGTGCCAGTACAGGGCTTGTGCGCACCGGGGAGCTGTTTTTT. Translation gives CASTGLVRTGELFF.

The rearrangement joins TRBV2 to TRBJ2-7, with 10 bases fitting TRBD1. The CDR3 totals 14 residues. The germline CDR1 and CDR2 sequences are SNHLY and FYNNEI. V dropped 6 bases and J dropped 3; count of bases not matched to a gene: 5. The CDR3 here is CASSWGQGRYEQYF. In DNA form, the CDR3 reads TGTGCCAGCAGCTGGGGACAGGGGCGCTACGAGCAGTACTTC.

A few counts support this clonotype. The chain carries TRBV20-1 and TRBJ2-2, with 9 bases fitting TRBD1. In germline, CDR1 is DFQATT, CDR2 SNEGSKA (reference sequence). CDR3 length equals 16 residues. The J segment lost 3 bases and the V segment lost 7 bases, leaving 12 bases of the junction unmatched. The CDR3 loop reads CSVRLGTGSDTGELFF. CDR3 in DNA: TGCAGTGTTCGCCTTGGGACAGGGTCGGACACCGGGGAGCTGTTTTTT.

The J gene is TRBJ1-4, the V gene TRBV29-1; D call uncertain. CDR3 length equals 12 residues. In germline, CDR1 is SQVTM, CDR2 ANQGSEA. Trimming took off 4 bases at V and 7 bases at J, with 10 bases between the two ends. The CDR3 DNA follows: TGCAGCGTTGGAAAGGGAGGTGAAAAACTGTTTTTT. This codes for CSVGKGGEKLFF.

The rearrangement joins TRBV29-1 to TRBJ1-1; 7 nucleotides line up with TRBD1. The CDR3 totals 12 residues. CDR1 and CDR2 (germline): SQVTM, ANQGSEA. V lost 3 bases to trimming and J lost 7 bases; unmatched junction nucleotides: 5. The CDR3 reads CSVEDRYNEAFF. The CDR3 DNA sequence: TGCAGCGTTGAGGACAGGTACAATGAAGCTTTCTTT.

CDR3 amino acids: CASSSGTGTGKLFF. The CDR3 region has the DNA TGTGCCAGCAGTTCTGGGACGGGGACAGGAAAACTGTTTTTT. The V call is TRBV12-3 or TRBV12-4, the J call TRBJ1-4, with 8 bases identical to TRBD1. The CDR3 has 14 residues. V was clipped by 4 bases and J by 10 bases; unmatched bases: 8.

The sample holds a few counts of this clonotype. V gene TRBV25-1 combines with J gene TRBJ2-2; 7 nucleotides agree with TRBD1. Trimming at V came to 5 bases and at J to 0 bases, leaving 6 bases not matched to a gene. The germline V gene has CDR1 MGHDK and CDR2 SYGVNS. The CDR3 spans 16 residues. CDR3 nucleotide sequence: TGTGCCAGCAGTAAGAGACAGGGCGCGAACACCGGGGAGCTGTTTTTT. Protein product: CASSKRQGANTGELFF.